These 4 T cell receptor beta chains originate from one sample sequenced in a study of CD8 T cells in Susac syndrome. Reverse transcription used roughly 0.5 to 1 ug RNA and random hexamers. TCRdb fed the immunoSEQ multiplex PCR reads into MiXCR, producing one record per CDR3 protein. Of roughly 150,000 distinct CDR3 sequences in the sample, 94% were seen once. The specimen was CD4+ T cells from PBMCs. Receptors originate from a human donor with multiple sclerosis.

The chain links TRBV29-1 to TRBJ1-5, with TRBD1 matching 8 bases. CDR3 length: 14 residues. Per germline, CDR1 SQVTM and CDR2 ANQGSEA. The junction had 13 bases not matched to a gene; V was cut back by 4 bases and J by 11 bases. CDR3 nucleotides: TGCAGCGTTGTGAGTGGGACAGGCCCAGGGTCCCAGCATTTT. This translates into CSVVSGTGPGSQHF.

The chain employs TRBV7-9 and TRBJ2-7; D tentatively reads TRBD1 or TRBD2 (5 bases each). Trimming removed 5 bases from V and 5 bases from J, with 13 bases in between. The germline CDR1 and CDR2 sequences are SEHNR and FQNEAQ (reference sequence). This CDR3 region has 13 residues. Here the CDR3 reads CASSLGDGNEQYF. CDR3 sequence (DNA): TGTGCCAGCAGCCTAGGGGACGGGAACGAGCAGTACTTC.

The chain carries TRBV7-3 and TRBJ2-2, with D perhaps matching TRBD1 (6 bases). The CDR3 is made up of 16 amino acids. Trimming took 2 bases from V and 5 from J, leaving 15 bases between them. The V gene's germline CDR1 is SGHTA and CDR2 FQGTGA. The DNA of the CDR3 is TGTGCCAGCAGCTTAGAATTGGGGGCCGGGACCGGGGAGCTGTTTTTT. Amino acid sequence: CASSLELGAGTGELFF.

In this sample, this clonotype turned up once. The chain employs TRBV11-2 and TRBJ2-1; 10 bases are shared with TRBD1. Germline loops: CDR1 SGHAT, CDR2 FQNNGV. The CDR3 consists of 15 residues. V was clipped by 1 base and J by 8 bases; unmatched bases: 5. CDR3 in DNA: TGTGCCAGCAGCTTAGGGGACAGGGGCAGGCATGAGCAGTTCTTC. It specifies CASSLGDRGRHEQFF.